This T cell receptor (beta chain) comes out of a study of post-analysis software for immune sequencing data. Study-level background: Progressive-relapsing, secondary progressive and relapsing-remitting multiple sclerosis were among the disease courses included.

This clonotype was observed once. No antigen is known for it. A junction end diverges from the germline sequence, so it may reflect a read error. Study-level points and caveats: Compared with controls, patients had more of five or six TRBV segments, including TRBV5-6, TRBV5-1 and TRBV20-1. People with multiple sclerosis had a significantly lower normalized Chao1 diversity than controls did.

Germline loops: CDR1 SGHTA, CDR2 FQGNSA. CDR3 length equals 15 residues. Prepared TCR beta cDNA libraries contained unique molecular identifiers. The T cell input of roughly 0.95 to 10 million gave about 470,000 cDNA molecules. TCRdb reprocessed the PCR reads via MiXCR and lists one record per CDR3 protein. The sample shows hundreds of thousands of distinct CDR3 sequences, 40% to 50% of them seen only once. The genes are TRBV7-2 and TRBJ2-1; D is possibly TRBD2 (5 bases). The origin of this receptor is a girl between 10 and 17 years old with multiple sclerosis. Sequences were obtained from blood. The CDR3 DNA sequence: TGTGCCTGCAGCTTAGGAGCGGACTTCTACAATGAGCAGTTCTTC. It yields the protein CACSLGADFYNEQFF.